The clone carrying this T cell receptor (beta chain) was detected only a few times. Its target is not known. A universal primer site was created by template switching, with the cDNA bearing unique molecular identifiers. Each CDR3 protein gets one entry after TCRdb re-called the 5' RACE reads with MiXCR. The sample contains 400,000 to 550,000 distinct CDR3 sequences, 14% of which appear only once. This entry belongs to a study of identical twins. Study results and limitations: Models underpredicted monozygotic twin sharing of out-of-frame TCR alpha. Within cord blood, abundant beta clonotypes carried fewer insertions, but memory repertoires showed no such trend. Excess sharing by twins proved weaker in beta out-of-frame sequences.

V lost 10 bases and J lost 7; bases outside the gene matches: 3. This CDR3 region has 11 residues. CDR1 and CDR2 (germline): MNHEY, SVGAGI. In addition, the sample was reused for a study of yellow fever vaccine responses in identical twins.

The V and J genes are TRBV6-5 and TRBJ2-7; 11 positions agree with TRBD2. The origin of this receptor is a woman aged 18-29 years in good health. The sample taken for sequencing was CD4+ T cells sorted from blood. The CDR3 DNA is TGTGCCACCGGGACTAGCGGAGAGCAGTACTTC. It specifies CATGTSGEQYF.